The 6 T cell receptor beta chains presented below share a single source sample, sequenced in a study of neurological immune-mediated disorders (dated by TCRdb to between 2018 and 2021). To prepare the library, 5' RACE was applied. The sample was run on an Illumina HiSeq 2500. In TCRdb, the public reads were trimmed at Q25 with fastp and aligned with MiXCR, with productive beta chains retained. Each entry merges the rows of one CDR3 protein and shows their most common DNA and genes. Counted in this sample were roughly 74,000 distinct CDR3 sequences; roughly 5% of them appeared once. 6% to 9.5% of the sample goes to the ten largest clones. The sample was PBMCs. Receptors originate from a man younger than 35 with multiple sclerosis.

This clonotype has only a few counts. The chain links TRBV29-1 to TRBJ2-2; maybe TRBD2 (5 bases). CDR1 is SQVTM, CDR2 ANQGSEA, per germline. This CDR3 has 13 residues. Trimming removed 7 bases at V and 7 bases at J, with 16 bases between. This CDR3 reads CSAQLGVIGELFF. CDR3 coding DNA: TGCAGCGCACAACTAGGCGTGATCGGGGAGCTGTTTTTT.

This clonotype has only a few counts. This may be a read error: a much more frequent sequence differs by one nucleotide. CDR3 DNA: TGTGCCATCAGTGCCCAGAAGTCCTACAATGAGCAGTTCTTC. This encodes CAISAQKSYNEQFF. The rearrangement links TRBV10-3 to TRBJ2-1, with unresolved D. Between the trimmed V and J ends, which lost 4 bases and 1 base, there was a span of 8 bases. The CDR3 has 14 residues. In germline, CDR1 is ENHRY, CDR2 SYGVKD.

This chain joins TRBV29-1 and TRBJ2-3, with unresolved D. Between the trimmed V and J ends, which lost 5 bases and 1 base, there was a span of 10 bases. This CDR3 is 13 amino acids long. Germline V gene sequence: CDR1 SQVTM, CDR2 ANQGSEA. This CDR3 is CSVTLSRTDTQYF. The DNA for the CDR3 is TGCAGCGTTACCCTATCGCGCACAGATACGCAGTATTTT.

This clonotype has ten or more counts. The V and J genes are TRBV7-9 and TRBJ2-7; D is unresolved. The CDR3 is 13 residues long. CDR1 is SEHNR, CDR2 FQNEAQ, per germline (reference sequence). V was shortened by 5 bases and J by 3 bases, with 11 bases between the two germline ends. The CDR3 spells CASSDGRVYEQYF. Written as DNA, the CDR3 is TGTGCCAGCAGCGATGGACGGGTCTACGAGCAGTACTTC.

This clonotype was observed a handful of times. Relative to the germline gene, one junction end is altered; a read error may explain this. V and J are TRBV15 and TRBJ1-5; possibly TRBD1 for D (6 bases). The CDR3 loop spans 14 amino acids. Per the germline V gene, CDR1 is LNHNV and CDR2 is YYDKDF (reference sequence). The CDR3 nucleotides are TGTGCCACCAGCAGAGCCGGGGGCAATCAGCCCCAGAATTTT. Encoded protein: CATSRAGGNQPQNF.

The table lists this clonotype with many counts. The chain carries TRBV27 and TRBJ2-5, with D hard to call. CDR1 is MNHEY and CDR2 is SMNVEV in the germline V gene (reference sequence). V shed 6 bases and J shed 5 bases, with 10 bases lying between them. The CDR3 spans 12 residues. CDR3 bases: TGTGCCAGCAGGGGATTCGGGGAGACCCAGTACTTC. This translates into CASRGFGETQYF.